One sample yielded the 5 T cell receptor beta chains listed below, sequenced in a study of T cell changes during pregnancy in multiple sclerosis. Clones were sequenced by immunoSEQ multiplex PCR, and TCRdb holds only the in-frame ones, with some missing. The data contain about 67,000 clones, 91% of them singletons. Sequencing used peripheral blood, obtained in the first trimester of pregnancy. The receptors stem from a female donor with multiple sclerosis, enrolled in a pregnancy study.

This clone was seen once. The CDR3: CASTGTANEKLFF. Written as DNA, the CDR3 is TGTGCCTCCACCGGGACAGCTAATGAAAAACTGTTTTTT. The chain employs TRBV27 and TRBJ1-4; 7 bases map to TRBD1. From germline, CDR1 is MNHEY and CDR2 SMNVEV (reference sequence). With 11 bases clipped from V and 3 bases from J, the junction kept 6 bases outside the gene matches. The CDR3 consists of 13 residues.

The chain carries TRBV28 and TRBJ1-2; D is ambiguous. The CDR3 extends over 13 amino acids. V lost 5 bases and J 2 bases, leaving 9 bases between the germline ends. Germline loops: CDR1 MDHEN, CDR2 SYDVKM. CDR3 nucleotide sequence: TGTGCCAGCAGTGAGCCGGGAAACTATGGCTACACCTTC. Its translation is CASSEPGNYGYTF.

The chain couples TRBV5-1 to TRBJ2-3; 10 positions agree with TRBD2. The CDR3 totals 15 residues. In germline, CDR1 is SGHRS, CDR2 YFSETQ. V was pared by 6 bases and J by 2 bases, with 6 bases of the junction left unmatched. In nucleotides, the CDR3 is TGCGCCAGCACCCTAGCGGGGGCCCACACAGATACGCAGTATTTT. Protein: CASTLAGAHTDTQYF.

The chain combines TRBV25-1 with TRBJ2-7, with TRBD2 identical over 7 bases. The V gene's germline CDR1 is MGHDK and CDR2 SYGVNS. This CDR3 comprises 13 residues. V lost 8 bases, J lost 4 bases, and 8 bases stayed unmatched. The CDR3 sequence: CASASGNGYEQYF. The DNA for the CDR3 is TGTGCCAGCGCTAGCGGAAACGGATACGAGCAGTACTTC.

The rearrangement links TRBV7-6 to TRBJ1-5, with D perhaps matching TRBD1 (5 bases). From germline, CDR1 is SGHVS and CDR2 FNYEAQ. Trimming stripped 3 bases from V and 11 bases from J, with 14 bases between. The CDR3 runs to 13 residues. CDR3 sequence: CASSFGAGGTQHF. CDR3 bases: TGTGCCAGCAGCTTTGGGGCGGGGGGAACCCAGCATTTT.